This T cell receptor beta chain was identified during a study of blood T cell repertoires in COVID-19. V was trimmed by 5 bases and J by 10 bases, leaving 18 bases between them. CDR3 size: 15 residues. CDR1 and CDR2 from the germline V gene are SEHNR and FQNEAQ (reference sequence). Per the original data handling: Amplifying reference gene primers gave estimates of nucleated cell counts. Sequencing used immunoSEQ multiplex PCR; TCRdb keeps in-frame clones, though not all of them. Clone size and V and J calls were adopted from that table, with D and trimming inferred from the DNA. The table shows under 150,000 clones, with roughly 80% occurring only once. This clone came up once. Cohort allocation depended upon clinical history that participants reported.

The receptor was derived from a man in his forties with acute COVID-19. This rearrangement joins TRBV7-9 to TRBJ1-6, with D tentatively TRBD1 (6 bases). Specimen: PBMCs or T cells enriched from blood (not recorded which). The CDR3 reads CASSVGQLGGSPLHF. CDR3 DNA: TGTGCCAGCAGCGTTGGACAGCTGGGCGGCTCACCCCTCCACTTT.